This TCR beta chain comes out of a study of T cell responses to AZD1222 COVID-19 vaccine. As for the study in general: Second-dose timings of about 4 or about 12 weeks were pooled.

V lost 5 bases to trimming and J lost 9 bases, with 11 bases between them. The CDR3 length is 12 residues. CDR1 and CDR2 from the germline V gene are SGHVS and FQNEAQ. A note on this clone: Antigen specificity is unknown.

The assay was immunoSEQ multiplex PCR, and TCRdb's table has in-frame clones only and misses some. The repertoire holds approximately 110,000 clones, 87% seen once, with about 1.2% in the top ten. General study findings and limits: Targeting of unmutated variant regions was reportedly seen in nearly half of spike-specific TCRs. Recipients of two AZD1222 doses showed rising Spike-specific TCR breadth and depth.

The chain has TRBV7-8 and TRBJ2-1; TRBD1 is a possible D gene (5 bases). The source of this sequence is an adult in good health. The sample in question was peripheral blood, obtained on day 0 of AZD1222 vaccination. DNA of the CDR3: TGTGCCAGCAGCCACCCAGGGCCTGAGCAGTTCTTC. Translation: CASSHPGPEQFF.